These 3 T cell receptor beta chains originate from one sample sequenced in a study of Graves' ophthalmopathy and Graves' hyperthyroidism. RNA transcripts were the template, and TCR beta CDR3 regions were amplified from them. An opening RT-PCR round employed HTBI primers and preceded a second-round multiplex PCR. TCRdb re-called the multiplex PCR reads through MiXCR, storing one row per CDR3 protein. The table has about 380,000 distinct CDR3 sequences, less than 20% seen once; the top ten hold roughly 7%. The sequenced material came from peripheral blood. The receptors were gathered from a woman between 18 and 29 years old with stable Graves' hyperthyroidism.

As regards this clonotype: This sequence may be a read error, since a much larger clone differs from it by one base. The chain links TRBV2 to TRBJ1-1; D possibly corresponds to TRBD1 (6 bases). The V end was cut by 3 bases, the J end by 2 bases, with 13 bases between. CDR3 length: 15 residues. CDR1 and CDR2 from the germline V gene are SNHLY and FYNNEI. The CDR3: CASSDGGTLNTEAFF. CDR3 sequence (DNA): TGTGCCAGCAGTGATGGGGGCACCCTTAACACTGAAGCTTTCTTT. Supplemented by reference TRBV2 and TRBJ1-1, the full variable domain reads EPEVTQTPSHQVTQMGQEVILRCVPISNHLYFYWYRQILGQKVEFLVSFYNNEISEKSEIFDDQFSVERPDGSNFTLKIRSTKLEDSAMYFCASSDGGTLNTEAFFGQGTRLTVV.

This clonotype was counted many times. The chain recombines TRBV7-8 with TRBJ2-4, with 7 bases that match TRBD2. V shed 2 bases and J 5 bases; nucleotides not matched to a gene: 12. The CDR3 totals 17 residues. The germline V gene encodes CDR1 SGHVS and CDR2 FQNEAQ. The chain's CDR3 is CASSLRPGLADQNIQYF. The CDR3 nucleotides read TGTGCCAGCAGCTTAAGACCTGGGCTAGCGGATCAAAACATTCAGTACTTC.

The V call is TRBV28, the J call TRBJ1-2, with D perhaps matching TRBD1 (6 bases). In germline, CDR1 is MDHEN, CDR2 SYDVKM. The CDR3 is 14 amino acids. V lost 3 bases, J lost 8 bases, and 16 bases lay in between. The CDR3: CASSFFPGAGGYTF. CDR3 bases: TGTGCCAGCAGTTTCTTCCCGGGGGCGGGAGGCTACACCTTC.